The rows below give T cell receptor beta chains drawn from one sample of a study of blood T cell repertoires in COVID-19. TCRdb's table, derived via immunoSEQ multiplex PCR, lists solely in-frame clones and lacks some. Of 120,000 to 150,000 clones listed, 80% to 90% are singletons. The sequencing input was peripheral blood. These receptors all stem from a man in his fifties who had recovered from COVID-19. Both conserved end residues are part of each CDR3. The D gene is left open where the match is weak. Clone size, where shown, is once, few, many, or a class for clones that have expanded.

len | j_gene | v_gene | abundance | d_gene | CDR3nt | CDR3aa
13 | TRBJ2-1 | TRBV5-5 | . | TRBD2 | TGTGCCAGCAGCTTGGTAGCGGGGGTTGAGCAGTTCTTC | CASSLVAGVEQFF
15 | TRBJ1-2 | TRBV6-5 | . | TRBD1 | TGTGCCAGCAGTTACTCACCCGGACAGGGCTATGGCTACACCTTC | CASSYSPGQGYGYTF
16 | TRBJ1-1 | TRBV11-2 | . | TRBD1 | TGTGCCAGCAGCCTGGCGACAGGGGCTATGAACACTGAAGCTTTCTTT | CASSLATGAMNTEAFF
16 | TRBJ1-1 | TRBV5-1 | . | TRBD1 | TGCGCCAGCAGCTTGGTGGCAGGGGGCTGGAACACTGAAGCTTTCTTT | CASSLVAGGWNTEAFF
17 | TRBJ2-5 | TRBV7-8 | . | . | TGTGCCAGCAGCTCAGGTTGGGGGGAATCGTACCAAGAGACCCAGTACTTC | CASSSGWGESYQETQYF
16 | TRBJ1-6 | TRBV9 | . | . | TGTGCCAGCAGCGTCACAGGGACGGCTGGGGATTCACCCCTCCACTTT | CASSVTGTAGDSPLHF
15 | TRBJ1-2 | TRBV29-1 | many | TRBD1 | TGCAGCGTTGCCTCAACCGGGACAGGGGGCTTGGGCTACACCTTC | CSVASTGTGGLGYTF
13 | TRBJ2-7 | TRBV11-2 | . | . | TGTGCCAGCAGCTTCACATTTTTAAAGGAGCAGTACTTC | CASSFTFLKEQYF
18 | TRBJ2-2 | TRBV5-1 | . | TRBD1 | TGCGCCAGCAGCCAAATCATGGGGACAGCTTCGAACACCGGGGAGCTGTTTTTT | CASSQIMGTASNTGELFF
16 | TRBJ2-7 | TRBV2 | . | TRBD1 | TGTGCCAGCAGTGAAGAACCGGGACAGGTCTCCTACGAGCAGTACTTC | CASSEEPGQVSYEQYF
14 | TRBJ2-2 | TRBV13 | once | . | TGTGCCAGCAGATCCCGGGACTGGGGTTGGGAGCTGTTTTTT | CASRSRDWGWELFF
15 | TRBJ2-7 | TRBV7-2 | . | TRBD2 | TGTGCCAGCAGCCTTGGACTAGCGGGGGGAAGGGAGCAGTACTTC | CASSLGLAGGREQYF
14 | TRBJ1-2 | TRBV27 | . | . | TGTGCCAGCAGTCCCCGGGAGCCCAACTATGGCTACACCTTC | CASSPREPNYGYTF
12 | TRBJ1-2 | TRBV6-5 | . | . | TGTGCCAGCAGACGCGCTAACTATGGCTACACCTTC | CASRRANYGYTF
13 | TRBJ2-5 | TRBV7-9 | . | . | TGTGCCAGCAGCGCTAAGTCGGAAGAGACCCAGTACTTC | CASSAKSEETQYF
16 | TRBJ1-1 | TRBV3-1/TRBV3-2 | . | TRBD1 | TGTGCCAGCAGCTCTACCCCCGGGACAGGAGGGACTGAAGCTTTCTTT | CASSSTPGTGGTEAFF
15 | TRBJ1-1 | TRBV18 | . | . | TGTGCCAGCTCACCACCGGAGGGTGTCCACACTGAAGCTTTCTTT | CASSPPEGVHTEAFF
15 | TRBJ1-6 | TRBV19 | . | TRBD1 | TGTGCCAGTAGCGAAACAGGGGGGACGGATTCACCCCTCCACTTT | CASSETGGTDSPLHF
14 | TRBJ1-3 | TRBV19 | . | . | TGTGCCAGTAGGGACAGCCACTCTGGAAACACCATATATTTT | CASRDSHSGNTIYF
15 | TRBJ2-2 | TRBV6-2/TRBV6-3 | . | TRBD1 | TGTGCCAGCAGTTACTTGACAGGGGCCACCGGGGAGCTGTTTTTT | CASSYLTGATGELFF